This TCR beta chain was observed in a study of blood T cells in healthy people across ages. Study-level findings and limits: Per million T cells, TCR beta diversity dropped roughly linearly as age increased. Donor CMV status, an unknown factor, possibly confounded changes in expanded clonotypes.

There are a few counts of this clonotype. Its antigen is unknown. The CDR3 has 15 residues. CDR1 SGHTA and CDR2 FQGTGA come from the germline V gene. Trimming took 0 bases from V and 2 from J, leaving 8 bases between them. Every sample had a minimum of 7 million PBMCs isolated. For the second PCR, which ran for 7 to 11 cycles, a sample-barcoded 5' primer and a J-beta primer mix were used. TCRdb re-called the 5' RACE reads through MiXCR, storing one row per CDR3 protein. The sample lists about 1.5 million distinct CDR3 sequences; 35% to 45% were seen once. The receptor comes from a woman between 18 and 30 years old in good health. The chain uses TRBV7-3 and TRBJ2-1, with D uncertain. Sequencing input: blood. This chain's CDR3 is CASSLTQSPYNEQFF. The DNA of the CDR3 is TGTGCCAGCAGCTTAACCCAGTCCCCCTACAATGAGCAGTTCTTC.